There are many counts of the clone carrying this T cell receptor beta chain. Its antigen is unidentified. The sample is drawn from a study of identical twins. Trimming removed 1 base from V and 8 bases from J; junction bases left unmatched: 1. Germline-derived CDR1 and CDR2 are KGHDR and SFDVKD. This CDR3 comprises 13 residues. One entry per CDR3 protein results from TCRdb running MiXCR on the 5' RACE reads. The table includes 220,000 or so distinct CDR3 sequences, 7% detected once. Findings and caveats of the study: Conclusions leaned on cross-sectional statistical analysis and did not track the same donors over time. The more abundant beta clonotypes in cord blood had fewer insertions, and memory repertoires did not show this.

In addition, the sample was reused for a study of yellow fever vaccine responses in identical twins. That work adds: Vaccine-induced T cell responses in twins were reportedly observed to appear partly convergent, partly personalized.

This clonotype was sampled from a woman aged 18-29 years in good health. Material: memory (CD45RO+) T cells sorted from blood. The J gene is TRBJ1-1, the V gene TRBV24-1; TRBD1 aligns across 9 bases. The CDR3 loop reads CATSDFGQGEAFF. The DNA for the CDR3 is TGTGCCACCAGTGATTTCGGACAGGGGGAAGCTTTCTTT.